Presented here are 29 T cell receptor beta chains from one specimen sequenced in a study of human T cells and chemical hapten exposure. TCRdb re-derived calls from the RACE reads in MiXCR, one entry per CDR3 protein. The sample yields roughly 69,000 distinct CDR3 sequences, 10% seen once. Time point noted: patch test 2, 6 weeks after DPC sensitization. Treatment meaning: therapeutic diphenylcyclopropenone sensitization with weekly scalp DPC. This specimen was whole blood, taken in connection with sensitization to the hapten diphenylcyclopropenone (DPC). Receptors originate from a woman aged 45-65 years with alopecia areata. Some clones in this sample may be carry-over from other donors' samples.

At least ten counts were recorded for this clonotype. The DNA for the CDR3 is TGCAGTGCTAGGTTTCGGGGGTTAGGCGGCTACACCTTC. It specifies CSARFRGLGGYTF. V and J are TRBV20-1 and TRBJ1-2; possible D gene TRBD1, 5 bases. This CDR3 contains 13 residues. In germline, CDR1 is DFQATT, CDR2 SNEGSKA (reference sequence). The V and J ends lost 3 bases and 8 bases respectively, with 16 bases between them.

This clonotype appeared many times. The V call is TRBV12-3 or TRBV12-4, the J call TRBJ2-2; a weak D match, TRBD2 (6 bases). Between the trimmed V and J ends, which lost 2 bases and 2 bases, there was a span of 6 bases. The CDR3 is made up of 14 amino acids. CDR3 loop: CASSLTSNTGELFF. CDR3 nucleotides: TGTGCCAGCAGTTTAACTAGCAACACCGGGGAGCTGTTTTTT.

This clonotype came up many times. This chain joins TRBV2 and TRBJ2-2; 7 bases line up with TRBD1. Trimming removed 4 bases from V and 1 base from J; junction bases left unmatched: 3. The CDR3 length is 15 residues. CDR1 and CDR2 from the germline V gene are SNHLY and FYNNEI. CDR3: CASSVRQGNTGELFF. CDR3 sequence (DNA): TGTGCCAGCAGTGTCCGACAGGGGAACACCGGGGAGCTGTTTTTT.

This clonotype turned up a few times. CDR3 coding DNA: TGTGCCAGCAGTTTACTAGCGGGAGATCACGAGCAGTACTTC. This gives the protein CASSLLAGDHEQYF. The chain uses TRBV12-3 or TRBV12-4 and TRBJ2-7; 10 bases align to TRBD2. CDR3 length equals 14 residues. The trim removed 2 bases at V and 5 bases at J, leaving 3 bases unmatched.

This clonotype appeared a few times. The chain uses TRBV29-1 and TRBJ2-5; weak D call: TRBD1 (5 bases). Trimming took off 3 bases at V and 2 bases at J, with 10 bases between the two ends. CDR1 and CDR2 (germline): SQVTM, ANQGSEA. The length of the CDR3 is 13 residues. As DNA, the CDR3 is TGCAGCGTTGACAGGGAAGGTCAAGAGACCCAGTACTTC. It encodes CSVDREGQETQYF. Combining the CDR3 with reference TRBV29-1 and TRBJ2-5 gives the whole variable domain SAVISQKPSRDICQRGTSLTIQCQVDSQVTMMFWYRQQPGQSLTLIATANQGSEATYESGFVIDKFPISRPNLTFSTLTVSNMSPEDSSIYLCSVDREGQETQYFGPGTRLLVL.

There are many counts of this clonotype. V and J are TRBV20-1 and TRBJ1-5; perhaps TRBD1 as D (5 bases). The germline CDR1 and CDR2 sequences are DFQATT and SNEGSKA (reference sequence). The CDR3 contains 16 residues. V lost 4 bases to trimming and J lost 7 bases, with 23 bases between them. CDR3 in DNA: TGCAGTGCTATCCAGGGAGGTGGTTTCTTCGGCCAGCCCCAGCATTTT. This encodes CSAIQGGGFFGQPQHF.

This clonotype was seen a handful of times. V gene TRBV5-1 combines with J gene TRBJ2-1, with a weak D call TRBD1 (6 bases). Germline V gene lookup returns CDR1 SGHRS and CDR2 YFSETQ. This CDR3 region has 15 residues. V lost 0 bases and J 1 base, leaving 8 bases between the germline ends. Here the CDR3 DNA reads TGCGCCAGCAGCTTGGAGGGGGTATCCTACAATGAGCAGTTCTTC. Translated: CASSLEGVSYNEQFF.

CDR3 loop: CASTGQGVMDTQYF. The CDR3, as DNA: TGTGCCAGTACGGGACAGGGGGTGATGGATACGCAGTATTTT. The gene calls are TRBV5-4 and TRBJ2-3; the match to TRBD1 covers 11 bases. The germline V gene encodes CDR1 SGHNT and CDR2 YYREEE (reference sequence). V lost 8 bases to trimming and J lost 6 bases; unmatched junction nucleotides: 8. The CDR3 is 14 residues long.

This chain links TRBV12-3 or TRBV12-4 with TRBJ1-6; D remains unclear. Trimming pared 6 bases from V and 9 bases from J, leaving 12 bases between. CDR3 length: 13 amino acids. In DNA form, the CDR3 reads TGTGCCAGCAGGTCTTCGGGCGGTTCACCCCTCCACTTT. Its translation is CASRSSGGSPLHF.

This clonotype was picked up many times. This chain joins TRBV18 and TRBJ1-1; 11 bases map to TRBD1. This CDR3 contains 15 residues. Germline V CDR1 and CDR2: KGHSH, LQKENI. The V gene end was trimmed by 6 bases and the J gene end by 4 bases; junction bases not matched to a gene: 7. The CDR3 loop reads CASSQRGTGGTEAFF. In DNA form, the CDR3 reads TGTGCCAGCTCTCAAAGGGGGACAGGGGGCACTGAAGCTTTCTTT.

This clonotype was recorded many times. V gene TRBV10-3 combines with J gene TRBJ2-1; TRBD2 matches at 9 bases. There are 17 residues in the CDR3. From germline, CDR1 is ENHRY and CDR2 SYGVKD. The V segment lost 0 bases and the J segment 4 bases; nucleotides outside the gene matches: 7. The chain's CDR3 is CAISESSGGRGYNEQFF. DNA for the CDR3: TGTGCCATCAGTGAGTCGAGCGGCGGGAGGGGATACAATGAGCAGTTCTTC.

This clonotype was seen only a few times. V gene TRBV6-6 combines with J gene TRBJ2-7; D is uncertain. This CDR3 has 12 amino acids. The germline V gene encodes CDR1 MNHNY and CDR2 SVGAGI (reference sequence). Trimming took off 2 bases at V and 3 bases at J, with 5 bases between the two ends. CDR3 nucleotides: TGTGCCAGCAGTTACGCCGGCTACGAGCAGTACTTC. Encoded protein: CASSYAGYEQYF.

The genes are TRBV6-6 and TRBJ1-5, with 7 positions matching TRBD1. The CDR3 is made up of 13 amino acids. The V gene's germline CDR1 is MNHNY and CDR2 SVGAGI (reference sequence). The ends lost 7 bases at V and 6 bases at J; junction bases unmatched: 6. In DNA form, the CDR3 reads TGTGCCAGCACAGGGGGGAGGGCTCAGCCCCAGCATTTT. It yields the protein CASTGGRAQPQHF.

There are a few counts of this clonotype. This chain links TRBV20-1 with TRBJ1-3; 7 bases match TRBD1. The germline gives CDR1 DFQATT, CDR2 SNEGSKA (reference sequence). The junction had 8 bases not matched to a gene; V was cut back by 1 base and J by 5 bases. The CDR3 covers 15 residues. The CDR3 loop is CSARGPGGYRNTIYF. The CDR3 DNA follows: TGCAGTGCTAGAGGTCCAGGGGGATACCGAAACACCATATATTTT.

The chain links TRBV12-3 or TRBV12-4 to TRBJ1-1; no reliable D call. This CDR3 is 14 amino acids long. V lost 5 bases and J lost 3, with 13 bases in between. This CDR3 is CASSPLGIHTEAFF. CDR3 bases: TGTGCCAGCAGTCCCTTGGGTATACACACTGAAGCTTTCTTT.

At least ten counts were recorded for this clonotype. V usage is TRBV6-5 and J usage is TRBJ1-5; D is possibly TRBD1 (5 bases). Germline loops: CDR1 MNHEY, CDR2 SVGAGI. The CDR3 totals 15 residues. Deletions cut 0 bases from V and 6 bases from J, with 12 bases between. CDR3 sequence (DNA): TGTGCCAGCAGTTACTCGCGGCAGGGACTTCAGCCCCAGCATTTT. Translating it yields CASSYSRQGLQPQHF.

A few counts support this clonotype. The J gene is TRBJ1-1, the V gene TRBV18, with D perhaps matching TRBD1 (6 bases). CDR1 is KGHSH and CDR2 is LQKENI in the germline V gene. V was pared by 1 base and J by 5 bases, with 17 bases between. The CDR3 is 16 amino acids. CDR3 coding DNA: TGTGCCAGCTCACCACTCGTCGGGGGGCGGGGTACTGAAGCTTTCTTT. Translation gives CASSPLVGGRGTEAFF.

This rearrangement joins TRBV24-1 to TRBJ2-3; 14 bases line up with TRBD2. V gave up 3 bases and J gave up 6 bases; unmatched junction bases: 7. The CDR3 covers 17 residues. Germline V gene sequence: CDR1 KGHDR, CDR2 SFDVKD. The CDR3 reads CATSDPGLAGEADTQYF. CDR3 in DNA: TGTGCCACCAGTGATCCGGGACTAGCGGGAGAGGCGGATACGCAGTATTTT.

This clonotype showed up many times. The chain has TRBV18 and TRBJ2-3, with D hard to call. This CDR3 region has 14 residues. The ends were cut back, 2 bases at V and 4 bases at J, with 10 bases in the middle. CDR1 is KGHSH, CDR2 LQKENI, per germline. CDR3 bases: TGTGCCAGCTCACCAACTGTCGCTTCAGATACGCAGTATTTT. This codes for CASSPTVASDTQYF. The full variable domain, in which reference TRBV18 and TRBJ2-3 provide the parts outside the CDR3, is NAGVMQNPRHLVRRRGQEARLRCSPMKGHSHVYWYRQLPEEGLKFMVYLQKENIIDESGMPKERFSAEFPKEGPSILRIQQVVRGDSAAYFCASSPTVASDTQYFGPGTRLTVL.

This clonotype occurred many times. The chain is built from TRBV20-1 and TRBJ2-3; 9 bases match TRBD2. Trimming at V came to 6 bases and at J to 5 bases, leaving 9 bases not matched to a gene. The CDR3 consists of 14 residues. Germline V CDR1 and CDR2: DFQATT, SNEGSKA (reference sequence). CDR3 loop: CSAVAGEGGDTQYF. In DNA form, the CDR3 reads TGCAGTGCCGTAGCGGGAGAGGGTGGAGATACGCAGTATTTT.

This clonotype was observed at least ten times. This sequence joins TRBV7-2 and TRBJ1-6; no definite D call. The germline gives CDR1 SGHTA, CDR2 FQGNSA. The V end lost 5 bases, the J end lost 0 bases, and 17 bases lay between the germline ends. The CDR3 is made up of 18 amino acids. The CDR3 DNA reads as TGTGCCAGCAGCCAGCCCGACGGTGTGAGCTCCTATAATTCACCCCTCCACTTT. Amino acid sequence: CASSQPDGVSSYNSPLHF.

This clonotype was counted only a few times. CDR3 nucleotide sequence: TGTGCCAGCAGCCGTGGACTAGCGGGACCGACCGGGGAGCTGTTTTTT. As protein: CASSRGLAGPTGELFF. The chain carries TRBV12-3 or TRBV12-4 and TRBJ2-2, with TRBD2 identical over 12 bases. CDR3 length: 16 residues. V trimming: 6 bases; J trimming: 5 bases; junction bases outside the gene matches: 7.

Ten or more counts support this clonotype. J is TRBJ2-7 and V is TRBV6-5, with D unclear. The V gene's germline CDR1 is MNHEY and CDR2 SVGAGI. V was shortened by 2 bases and J by 4 bases, with 18 bases between the two germline ends. This CDR3 is 16 amino acids long. This CDR3 reads CASSYLPQVGIYEQYF. Written as DNA, the CDR3 is TGTGCCAGCAGTTACCTCCCCCAGGTGGGGATTTACGAGCAGTACTTC.

V usage is TRBV9 and J usage is TRBJ1-1; D not certain. Between the trimmed V and J ends, which lost 3 bases and 0 bases, there was a span of 6 bases. In germline, CDR1 is SGDLS, CDR2 YYNGEE. The CDR3 extends over 13 amino acids. The CDR3 sequence is CASSGHMNTEAFF. The CDR3 nucleotides read TGTGCCAGCAGCGGACACATGAACACTGAAGCTTTCTTT.

This clonotype occurred once. The chain carries TRBV29-1 and TRBJ2-1; tentatively, D is TRBD1 (6 bases). Germline V gene data show CDR1 as SQVTM and CDR2 as ANQGSEA. V was pared by 7 bases and J by 4 bases, with 11 bases between. This CDR3 spans 12 amino acids. CDR3 nucleotides: TGCAGCGGACAGGACCCATACAATGAGCAGTTCTTC. It codes for CSGQDPYNEQFF.

This clonotype has just a few counts. The gene calls are TRBV25-1 and TRBJ2-3; 10 bases fit TRBD2. The ends lost 4 bases at V and 4 bases at J; junction bases unmatched: 8. Looked up from germline, CDR1 is MGHDK and CDR2 is SYGVNS. The CDR3 consists of 16 residues. The DNA of the CDR3 is TGTGCCAGCAGTGCGGCCATAGCGGGAGGTTCAGATACGCAGTATTTT. Translated: CASSAAIAGGSDTQYF.

This clonotype was recorded at least ten times. The chain employs TRBV20-1 and TRBJ2-7; a weak D match, TRBD2 (6 bases). Trimming took off 4 bases at V and 7 bases at J, with 20 bases between the two ends. The CDR3 has 14 residues. In germline, CDR1 is DFQATT, CDR2 SNEGSKA (reference sequence). Here the CDR3 DNA reads TGCAGTGCTAACCTCGGGACTGGGCGGATGGAGCAGTACTTC. Amino acids: CSANLGTGRMEQYF.

Ten or more counts support this clonotype. The chain has TRBV29-1 and TRBJ2-2, with TRBD2 identical over 9 bases. The CDR3 is 14 amino acids. Germline V gives CDR1 SQVTM, CDR2 ANQGSEA. V shed 8 bases and J 5 bases; nucleotides not matched to a gene: 9. CDR3 amino acids: CSFRSSGITGELFF. The CDR3 nucleotides read TGCAGCTTCAGGTCTAGCGGGATAACCGGGGAGCTGTTTTTT.

This clonotype was found many times. J is TRBJ2-1 and V is TRBV19; 13 bases are a match to TRBD2. The length of the CDR3 is 16 residues. Trimming at V came to 5 bases and at J to 3 bases, leaving 4 bases not matched to a gene. CDR1 and CDR2 (germline): LNHDA, SQIVND (reference sequence). The CDR3 coding sequence is TGTGCCAGTAGTCCAGGACTAGCGGGGGTCTACAATGAGCAGTTCTTC. The encoded protein is CASSPGLAGVYNEQFF.